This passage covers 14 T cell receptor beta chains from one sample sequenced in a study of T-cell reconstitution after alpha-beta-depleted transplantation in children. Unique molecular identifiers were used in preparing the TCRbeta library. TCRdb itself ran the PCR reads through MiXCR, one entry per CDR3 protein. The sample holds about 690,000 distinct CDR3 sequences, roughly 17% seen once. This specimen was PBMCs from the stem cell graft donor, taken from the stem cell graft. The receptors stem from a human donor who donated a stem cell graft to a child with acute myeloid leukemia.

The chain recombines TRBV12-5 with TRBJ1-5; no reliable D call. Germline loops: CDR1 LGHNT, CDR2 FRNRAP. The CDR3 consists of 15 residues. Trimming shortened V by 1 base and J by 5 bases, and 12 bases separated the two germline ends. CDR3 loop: CASGLARGMHQPQHF. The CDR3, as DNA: TGTGCTAGTGGTTTGGCACGGGGAATGCATCAGCCCCAGCATTTT.

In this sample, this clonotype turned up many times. The CDR3 loop reads CASSGLTESEQYF. In DNA, the CDR3 is TGCGCCAGCAGCGGACTGACAGAGTCCGAGCAGTACTTC. This chain links TRBV5-1 with TRBJ2-7; the D call may be TRBD1 or TRBD2 (5 bases each). Germline V CDR1 and CDR2: SGHRS, YFSETQ. CDR3 length equals 13 residues. The V and J ends lost 4 bases and 6 bases respectively, with 14 bases between them.

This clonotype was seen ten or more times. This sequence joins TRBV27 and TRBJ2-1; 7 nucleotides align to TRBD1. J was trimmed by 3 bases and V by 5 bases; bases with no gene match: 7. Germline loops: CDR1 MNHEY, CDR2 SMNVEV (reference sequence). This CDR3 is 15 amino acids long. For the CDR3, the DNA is TGTGCCAGCAGTCTCGCAGGGGGTTACTACAATGAGCAGTTCTTC. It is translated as CASSLAGGYYNEQFF.

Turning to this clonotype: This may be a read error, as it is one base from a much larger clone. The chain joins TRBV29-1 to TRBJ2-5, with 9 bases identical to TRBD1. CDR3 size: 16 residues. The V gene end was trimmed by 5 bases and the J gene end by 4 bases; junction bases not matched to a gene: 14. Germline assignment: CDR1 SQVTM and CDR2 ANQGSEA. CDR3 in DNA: TGCAGCGTTTTTTCCCCGGGACAGGGCGGTCGAGAGACCCAGTACTTC. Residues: CSVFSPGQGGRETQYF.

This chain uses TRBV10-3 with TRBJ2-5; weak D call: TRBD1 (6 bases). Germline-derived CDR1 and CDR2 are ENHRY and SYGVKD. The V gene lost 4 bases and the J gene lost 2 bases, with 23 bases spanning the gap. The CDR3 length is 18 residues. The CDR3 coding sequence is TGTGCCATCAGTGCCGGGCCCCAGTTCGATACAGGGCAAGAGACCCAGTACTTC. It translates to CAISAGPQFDTGQETQYF.

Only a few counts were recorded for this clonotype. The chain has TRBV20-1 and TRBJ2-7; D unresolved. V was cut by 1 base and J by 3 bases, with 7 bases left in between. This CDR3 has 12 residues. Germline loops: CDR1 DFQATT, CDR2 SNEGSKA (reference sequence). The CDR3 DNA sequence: TGCAGTGCTAGAGGGCCCCTCTACGAGCAGTACGTC. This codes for CSARGPLYEQYV.

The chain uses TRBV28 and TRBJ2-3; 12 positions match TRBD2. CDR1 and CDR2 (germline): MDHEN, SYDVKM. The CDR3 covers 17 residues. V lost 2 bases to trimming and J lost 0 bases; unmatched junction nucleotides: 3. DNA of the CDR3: TGTGCCAGCAGTTTACTACTAGCGGGGGGTAGCACAGATACGCAGTATTTT. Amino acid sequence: CASSLLLAGGSTDTQYF.

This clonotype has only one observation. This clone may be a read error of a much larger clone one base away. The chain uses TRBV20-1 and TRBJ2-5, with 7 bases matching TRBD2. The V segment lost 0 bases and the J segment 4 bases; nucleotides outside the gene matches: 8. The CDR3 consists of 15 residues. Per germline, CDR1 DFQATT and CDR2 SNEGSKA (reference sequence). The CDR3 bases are TGCAGTGCTAGAGATCAGCGGGGCTATGGAGAGACCCAGTACTTC. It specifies CSARDQRGYGETQYF.

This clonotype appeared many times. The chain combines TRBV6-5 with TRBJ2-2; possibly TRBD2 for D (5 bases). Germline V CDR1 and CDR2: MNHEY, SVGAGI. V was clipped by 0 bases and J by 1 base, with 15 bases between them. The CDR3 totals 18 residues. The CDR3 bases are TGTGCCAGCAGTTACTCGATCTTGCAGCGGAGGAACACCGGGGAGCTGTTTTTT. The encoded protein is CASSYSILQRRNTGELFF.

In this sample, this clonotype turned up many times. The CDR3 reads CASGPDGRSYEQYV. DNA for the CDR3: TGCGCCAGCGGACCCGACGGGAGATCCTACGAGCAGTACGTC. The chain has TRBV10-1 and TRBJ2-7; TRBD2 is a possible D gene (6 bases). The CDR3 has 14 residues. Deletions cut 8 bases from V and 1 base from J, with 15 bases between. Germline V gene data show CDR1 as WNHNN and CDR2 as SYGVQD (reference sequence).

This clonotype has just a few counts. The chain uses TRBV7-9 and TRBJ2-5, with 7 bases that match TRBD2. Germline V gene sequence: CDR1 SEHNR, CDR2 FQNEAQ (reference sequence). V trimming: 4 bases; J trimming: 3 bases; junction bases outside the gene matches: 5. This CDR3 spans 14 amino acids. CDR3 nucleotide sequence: TGTGCCAGCAGCTGGGGGAGCGGGAAAGAGACCCAGTACTTC. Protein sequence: CASSWGSGKETQYF.

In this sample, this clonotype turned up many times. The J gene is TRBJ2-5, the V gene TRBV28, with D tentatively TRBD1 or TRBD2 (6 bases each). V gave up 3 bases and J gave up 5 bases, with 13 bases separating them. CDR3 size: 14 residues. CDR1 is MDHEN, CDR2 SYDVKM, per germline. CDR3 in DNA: TGTGCCAGCAGTTTTGGAGGAGGGGGTGAGACCCAGTACTTC. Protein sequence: CASSFGGGGETQYF. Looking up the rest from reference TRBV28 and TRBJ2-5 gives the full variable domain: DVKVTQSSRYLVKRTGEKVFLECVQDMDHENMFWYRQDPGLGLRLIYFSYDVKMKEKGDIPEGYSVSREKKERFSLILESASTNQTSMYLCASSFGGGGETQYFGPGTRLLVL.

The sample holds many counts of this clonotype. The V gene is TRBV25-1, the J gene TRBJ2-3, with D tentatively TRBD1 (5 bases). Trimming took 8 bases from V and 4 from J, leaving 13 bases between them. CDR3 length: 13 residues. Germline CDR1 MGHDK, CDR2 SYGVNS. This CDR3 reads CASCSGSADTQYF. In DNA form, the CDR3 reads TGTGCCAGCTGCTCAGGGTCAGCAGATACGCAGTATTTT.

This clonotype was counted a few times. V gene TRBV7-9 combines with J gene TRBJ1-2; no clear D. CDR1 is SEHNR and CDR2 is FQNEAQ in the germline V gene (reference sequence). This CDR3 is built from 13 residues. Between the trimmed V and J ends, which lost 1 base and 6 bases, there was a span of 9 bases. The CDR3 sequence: CASSLDSYDGYTF. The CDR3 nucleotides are TGTGCCAGCAGCTTAGATAGCTATGATGGCTACACCTTC.